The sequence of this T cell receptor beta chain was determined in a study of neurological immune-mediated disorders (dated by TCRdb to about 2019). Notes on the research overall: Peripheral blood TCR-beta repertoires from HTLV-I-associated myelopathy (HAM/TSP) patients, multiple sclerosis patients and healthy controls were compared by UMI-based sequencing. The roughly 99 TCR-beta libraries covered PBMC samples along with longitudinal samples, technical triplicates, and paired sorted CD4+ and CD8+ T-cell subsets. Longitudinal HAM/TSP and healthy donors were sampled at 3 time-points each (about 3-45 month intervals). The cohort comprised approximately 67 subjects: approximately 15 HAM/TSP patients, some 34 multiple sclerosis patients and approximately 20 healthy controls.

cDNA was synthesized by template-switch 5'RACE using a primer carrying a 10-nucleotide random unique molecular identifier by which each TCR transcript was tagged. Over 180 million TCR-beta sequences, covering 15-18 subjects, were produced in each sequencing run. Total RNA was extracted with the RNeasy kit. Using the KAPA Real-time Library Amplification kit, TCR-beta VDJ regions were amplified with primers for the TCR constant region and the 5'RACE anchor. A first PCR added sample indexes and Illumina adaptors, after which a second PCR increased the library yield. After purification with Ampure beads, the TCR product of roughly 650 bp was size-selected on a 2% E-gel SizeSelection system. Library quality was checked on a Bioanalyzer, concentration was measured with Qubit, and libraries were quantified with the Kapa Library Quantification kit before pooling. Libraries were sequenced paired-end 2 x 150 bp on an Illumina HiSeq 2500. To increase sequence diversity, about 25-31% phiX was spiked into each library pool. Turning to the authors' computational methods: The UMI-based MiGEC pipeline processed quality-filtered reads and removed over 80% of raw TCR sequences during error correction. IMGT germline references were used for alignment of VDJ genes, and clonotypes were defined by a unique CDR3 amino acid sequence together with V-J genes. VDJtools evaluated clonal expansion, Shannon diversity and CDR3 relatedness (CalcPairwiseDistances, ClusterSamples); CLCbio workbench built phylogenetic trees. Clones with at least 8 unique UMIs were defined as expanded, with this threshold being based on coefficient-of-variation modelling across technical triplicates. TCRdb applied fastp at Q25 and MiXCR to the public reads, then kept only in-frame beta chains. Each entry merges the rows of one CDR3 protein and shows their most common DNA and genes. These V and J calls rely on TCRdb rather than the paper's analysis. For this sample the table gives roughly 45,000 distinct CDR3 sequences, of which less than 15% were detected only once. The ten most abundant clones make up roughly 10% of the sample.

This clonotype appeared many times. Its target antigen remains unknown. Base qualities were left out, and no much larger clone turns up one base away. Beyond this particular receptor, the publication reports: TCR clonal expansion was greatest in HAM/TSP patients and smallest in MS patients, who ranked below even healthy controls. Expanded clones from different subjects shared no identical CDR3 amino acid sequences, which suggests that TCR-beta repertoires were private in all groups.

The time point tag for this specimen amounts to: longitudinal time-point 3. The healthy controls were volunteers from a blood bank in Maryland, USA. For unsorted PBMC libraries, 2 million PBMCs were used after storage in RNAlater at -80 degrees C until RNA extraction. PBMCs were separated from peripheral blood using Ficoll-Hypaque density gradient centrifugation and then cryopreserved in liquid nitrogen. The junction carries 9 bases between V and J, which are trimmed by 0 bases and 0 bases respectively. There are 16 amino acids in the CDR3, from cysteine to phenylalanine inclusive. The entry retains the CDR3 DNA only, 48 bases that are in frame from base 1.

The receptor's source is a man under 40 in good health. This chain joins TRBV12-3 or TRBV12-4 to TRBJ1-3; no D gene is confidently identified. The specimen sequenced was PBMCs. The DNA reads TGTGCCAGCAGTTTAGCCTCGACGGTCTCTGGAAACACCATATATTTT. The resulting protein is CASSLASTVSGNTIYF.